This T cell receptor beta chain was profiled in a study of T cell responses to AZD1222 COVID-19 vaccine. The protocol was immunoSEQ multiplex PCR, while the TCRdb copy is restricted to in-frame clones and leaves out a portion. The sample includes about 100,000 clones, around 92% of them seen just once. Between the trimmed V and J ends, which lost 7 bases and 3 bases, there was a span of 14 bases. The germline V gene has CDR1 MNHEY and CDR2 SMNVEV (reference sequence). CDR3 size: 14 residues. The TCR comes from an adult who received the AZD1222 COVID-19 vaccine. The chain carries TRBV27 and TRBJ2-3; D call uncertain. Sequenced here: peripheral blood, sampled 28 days after the second AZD1222 dose. In nucleotides, the CDR3 is TGTGCCAGCATTCAGCGATGGCCGACAGATACGCAGTATTTT. It is translated as CASIQRWPTDTQYF.